Listed below are T cell receptor beta chains from one sample, sequenced in a study of cytomegalovirus exposure and HLA in healthy donors. Only in-frame clones appear in the TCRdb table, and some are missing; sequencing was by immunoSEQ multiplex PCR. The sample consists of about 170,000 clones, approximately 79% of them appearing once. Sequenced: PBMCs. The receptors derive from a woman aged 45-59 years in good health and CMV-seropositive. Each CDR3 is given without its conserved first and last residue. Each record gives: J gene, V gene, CDR3 protein.

>TRBJ2-2|TRBV5-4
ASSLDRVKNGELF
>TRBJ2-7|TRBV5-1
ASSIEESYEQY
>TRBJ2-5|TRBV5-4
ASSLGLADSYQETQY
>TRBJ1-2|TRBV28
ASSLRGRGYT
>TRBJ1-1|TRBV6-4
ASREQGTGYTEAF
>TRBJ2-7|TRBV15
ATSRERSGLGEQY
>TRBJ1-2|TRBV30
AWSRGGRYGYT
>TRBJ2-1|TRBV6-1
ASSSGTSGSGEQF
>TRBJ1-1|TRBV6-6
ASSLGQGNTEAF
>TRBJ1-5|TRBV7-8
ASSVHRAYSNQPQH
>.|TRBV5-1
ASRLDTGTYEQY
>TRBJ2-7|TRBV27
ASSLWATSGGAYEQY
>TRBJ1-1|TRBV5-1
ASSSGQGGSRFAEAF
>TRBJ2-1|TRBV10-3
ATRNDLLAGEQF
>TRBJ2-3|TRBV28
ASSSAGGRTDTQY
>TRBJ1-5|TRBV27
ATKRGDGNQPQH
>TRBJ2-1|TRBV28
ASSLGQGRNDEQF
>TRBJ1-1|TRBV5-6
ASSLVLTPEAF
>TRBJ1-2|TRBV6-4
ASRGQGDYGYT
>TRBJ2-4|TRBV2
ASRVGQGRNIQY
>TRBJ1-1|TRBV5-1
ASSLTVNTEAF
>TRBJ2-1|TRBV27
ASSSGTGFEQF
>TRBJ2-1|TRBV5-1
ASRAGTGSHNEQF
>TRBJ2-7|TRBV29-1
SGLGRSSYEQY
>TRBJ2-1|TRBV13
ASSSSGTSGVGNNEQF
>TRBJ2-1|TRBV14
ASSQRGASYNEQF
>TRBJ2-1|TRBV30
AWSVGQGSYNEQF
>TRBJ1-5|TRBV25-1
ASSVGGTGLGQPQH
>TRBJ2-1|TRBV7-2
ASSSGTPSYNEQF
>TRBJ1-3|TRBV7-2
ASSQQGARNTIY
>TRBJ2-1|TRBV4-2
ASSQVASGIYNEQF
>TRBJ1-2|TRBV2
ASSKSGTIDGYT
>TRBJ1-2|TRBV28
ASSLTGNTYGYT
>TRBJ1-4|TRBV7-2
ASSLFLLAPGFSEKLF
>TRBJ1-2|TRBV5-4
ASSRQGVTNYGYT
>TRBJ2-6|TRBV29-1
SVDTGANVLT
>TRBJ2-7|TRBV10-3
AISARSGFSSYEQY
>TRBJ1-1|TRBV6-6
ASSSIQGAHTEAF
>TRBJ1-5|TRBV9
ASSPGTGALNQPQH
>TRBJ1-5|TRBV2
ASGFGQSNQPQQ
>TRBJ1-1|TRBV7-6
ASSLERQGTEAF
>TRBJ1-2|TRBV9
ASSIDRAHRYGYT